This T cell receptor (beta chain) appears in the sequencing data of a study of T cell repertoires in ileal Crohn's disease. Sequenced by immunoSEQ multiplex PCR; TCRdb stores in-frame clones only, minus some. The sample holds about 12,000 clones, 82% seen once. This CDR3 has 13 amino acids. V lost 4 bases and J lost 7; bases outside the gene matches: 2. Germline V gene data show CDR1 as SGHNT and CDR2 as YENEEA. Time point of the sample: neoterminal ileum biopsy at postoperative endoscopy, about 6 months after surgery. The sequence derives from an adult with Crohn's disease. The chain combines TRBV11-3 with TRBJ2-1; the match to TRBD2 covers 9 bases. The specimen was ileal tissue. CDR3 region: CASSSGLANEQFF. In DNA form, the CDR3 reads TGTGCCAGCAGCTCGGGACTAGCAAATGAGCAGTTCTTC.